These T cell receptor beta chains were read from a single sample in a study of blood T cell repertoires in COVID-19. The repertoire was sequenced with immunoSEQ multiplex PCR; TCRdb's copy has only in-frame clones and lacks some. The table records roughly 120,000 clones, about 74% of them present only once. What was sequenced was peripheral blood. The receptors were sampled from a human donor in a cohort sampled during active COVID-19. Each CDR3 is given with its conserved first and last residue. Size tells how often a clone was seen (once, few, many) or the class of an expanded clone, and some rows leave it out.

V	size	J	CDR3
TRBV4-2	NA	TRBJ2-1	CASSHMPGLAGEYNEQFF
TRBV5-4	NA	TRBJ1-1	CASSLGTGGAFF
TRBV5-6	NA	TRBJ1-6	CASSGGRTNSPLHF
TRBV6-6	NA	TRBJ1-1	CASTDGWGRDTEAFF
TRBV5-1	NA	TRBJ2-7	CASSREGYFASEQYF
TRBV5-1	once	TRBJ2-1	CASSLSGHSSSYNEQFF
TRBV7-7	NA	TRBJ2-7	CASSQGTASMGEQYF
TRBV5-1	NA	TRBJ1-1	CASSLGHTEAFF
TRBV6-6	NA	TRBJ2-1	CASRLEGTGAYNEQFF
TRBV12-3/TRBV12-4	NA	TRBJ2-7	CASSKSGYEQYF
TRBV5-6	NA	TRBJ1-2	CASSPETEVYGYTF
TRBV2	NA	TRBJ2-2	CASSERSANTGELFF
TRBV5-6	NA	TRBJ2-3	CASSLWRPAGTDTQYF
TRBV30	NA	TRBJ2-7	CAWSVPRTGFSYEQYF
TRBV4-1	many	TRBJ2-7	CASSSPGSIYEQYF